Given below is one TCR beta chain in context. The record originates from a study of T cell responses to AZD1222 COVID-19 vaccine. The repertoire was sequenced with immunoSEQ multiplex PCR; TCRdb's copy has only in-frame clones and lacks some. The sample has about 150,000 clones; about 83% are singletons. The source was peripheral blood, collected 28 days after the second AZD1222 dose. This receptor was identified in an adult who received the AZD1222 COVID-19 vaccine.

The CDR3 protein is CASSVGEGRGNTEAFF. In DNA form, the CDR3 reads TGTGCCAGCAGCGTAGGAGAGGGTCGTGGTAACACTGAAGCTTTCTTT. The J gene is TRBJ1-1, the V gene TRBV9; D gene unclear. CDR1 SGDLS and CDR2 YYNGEE come from the germline V gene. The ends were cut back, 0 bases at V and 2 bases at J, with 14 bases in the middle. This CDR3 is built from 16 residues.